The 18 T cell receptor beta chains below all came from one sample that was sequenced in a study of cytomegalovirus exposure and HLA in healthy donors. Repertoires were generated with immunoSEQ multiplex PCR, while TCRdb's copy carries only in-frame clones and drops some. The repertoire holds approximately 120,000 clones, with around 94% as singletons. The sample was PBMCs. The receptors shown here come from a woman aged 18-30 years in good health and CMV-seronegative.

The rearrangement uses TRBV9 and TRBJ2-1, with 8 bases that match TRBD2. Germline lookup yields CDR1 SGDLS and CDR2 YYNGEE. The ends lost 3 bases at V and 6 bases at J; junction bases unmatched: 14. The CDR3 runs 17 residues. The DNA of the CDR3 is TGTGCCAGCAGCGGGGGTAGCGGGGAGCTAAGGAGCAATGAGCAGTTCTTC. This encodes CASSGGSGELRSNEQFF.

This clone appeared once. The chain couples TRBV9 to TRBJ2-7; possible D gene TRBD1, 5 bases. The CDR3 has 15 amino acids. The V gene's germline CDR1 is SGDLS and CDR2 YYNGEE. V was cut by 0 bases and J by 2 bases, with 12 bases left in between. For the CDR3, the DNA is TGTGCCAGCAGCGTAGACGCGACAGCACCCTACGAGCAGTACTTC. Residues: CASSVDATAPYEQYF.

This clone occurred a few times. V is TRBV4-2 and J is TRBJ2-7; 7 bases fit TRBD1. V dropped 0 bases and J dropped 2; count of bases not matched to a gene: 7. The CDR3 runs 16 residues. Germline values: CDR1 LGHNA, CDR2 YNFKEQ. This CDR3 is CASSQDATGQTYEQYF. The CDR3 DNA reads TGTGCCAGCAGCCAAGACGCGACAGGGCAAACCTACGAGCAGTACTTC.

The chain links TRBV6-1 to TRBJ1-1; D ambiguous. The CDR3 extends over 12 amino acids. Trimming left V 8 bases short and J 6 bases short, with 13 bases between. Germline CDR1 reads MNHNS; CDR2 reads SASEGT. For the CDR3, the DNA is TGTGCCAGCTCTTGGGTCACAGCTGAAGCTTTCTTT. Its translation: CASSWVTAEAFF.

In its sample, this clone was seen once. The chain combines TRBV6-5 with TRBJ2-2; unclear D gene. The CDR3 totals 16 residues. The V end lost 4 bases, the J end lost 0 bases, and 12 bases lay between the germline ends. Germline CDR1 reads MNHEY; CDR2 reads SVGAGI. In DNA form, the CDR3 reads TGTGCCAGCAGTTCTTTACCCCAGGCGAACACCGGGGAGCTGTTTTTT. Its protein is CASSSLPQANTGELFF.

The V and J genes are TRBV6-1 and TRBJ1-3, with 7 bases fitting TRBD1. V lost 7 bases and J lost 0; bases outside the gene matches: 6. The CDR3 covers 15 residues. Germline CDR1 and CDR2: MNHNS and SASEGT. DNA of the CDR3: TGTGCCAGCAATCCGGGACAGCCCTCTGGAAACACCATATATTTT. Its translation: CASNPGQPSGNTIYF.

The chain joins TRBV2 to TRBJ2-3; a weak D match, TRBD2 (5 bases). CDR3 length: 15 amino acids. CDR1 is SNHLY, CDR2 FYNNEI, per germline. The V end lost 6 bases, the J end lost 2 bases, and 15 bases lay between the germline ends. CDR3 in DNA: TGTGCCAGCAGACGACGGACTTCGTACACAGATACGCAGTATTTT. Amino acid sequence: CASRRRTSYTDTQYF.

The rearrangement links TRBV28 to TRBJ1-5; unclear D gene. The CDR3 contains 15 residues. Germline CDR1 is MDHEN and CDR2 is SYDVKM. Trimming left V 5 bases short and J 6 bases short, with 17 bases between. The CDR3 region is CASSEDSIESQPQHF. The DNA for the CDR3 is TGTGCCAGCAGTGAGGATAGCATAGAGAGTCAGCCCCAGCATTTT. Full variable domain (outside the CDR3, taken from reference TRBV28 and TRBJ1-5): DVKVTQSSRYLVKRTGEKVFLECVQDMDHENMFWYRQDPGLGLRLIYFSYDVKMKEKGDIPEGYSVSREKKERFSLILESASTNQTSMYLCASSEDSIESQPQHFGDGTRLSIL.

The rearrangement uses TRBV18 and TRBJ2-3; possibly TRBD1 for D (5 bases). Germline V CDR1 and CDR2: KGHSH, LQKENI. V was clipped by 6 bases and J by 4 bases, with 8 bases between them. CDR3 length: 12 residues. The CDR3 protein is CASSQGPDTQYF. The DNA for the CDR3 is TGTGCCAGCTCCCAGGGTCCAGATACGCAGTATTTT.

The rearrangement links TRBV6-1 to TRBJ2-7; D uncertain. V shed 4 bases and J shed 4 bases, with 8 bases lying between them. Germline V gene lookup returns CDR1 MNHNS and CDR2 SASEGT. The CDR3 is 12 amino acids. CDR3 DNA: TGTGCCAGCAGTGTATACATTTACGAGCAGTACTTC. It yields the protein CASSVYIYEQYF.

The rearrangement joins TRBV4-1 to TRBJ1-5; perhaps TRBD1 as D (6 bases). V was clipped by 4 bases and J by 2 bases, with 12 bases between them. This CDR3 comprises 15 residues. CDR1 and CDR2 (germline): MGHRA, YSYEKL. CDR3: CASSPEGEGNQPQHF. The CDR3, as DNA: TGCGCCAGCAGCCCCGAGGGGGAAGGCAATCAGCCCCAGCATTTT.

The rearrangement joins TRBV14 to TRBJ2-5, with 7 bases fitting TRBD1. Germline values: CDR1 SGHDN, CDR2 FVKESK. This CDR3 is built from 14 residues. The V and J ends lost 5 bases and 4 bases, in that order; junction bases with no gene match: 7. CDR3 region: CASSSRDSRETQYF. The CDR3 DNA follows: TGTGCCAGCAGCTCCCGGGACAGCAGAGAGACCCAGTACTTC.

CDR3 amino acids: CASSLKLQETQYF. The DNA of the CDR3 is TGTGCCAGCAGCTTAAAACTGCAAGAGACCCAGTACTTC. J is TRBJ2-5 and V is TRBV7-9; D is uncertain. This CDR3 is 13 amino acids long. Germline CDR1 SEHNR, CDR2 FQNEAQ (reference sequence). Trimming took off 2 bases at V and 2 bases at J, with 6 bases between the two ends.

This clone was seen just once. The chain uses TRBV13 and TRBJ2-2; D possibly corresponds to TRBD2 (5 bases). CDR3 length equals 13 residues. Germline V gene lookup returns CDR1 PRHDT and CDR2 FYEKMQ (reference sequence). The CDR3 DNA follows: TGTGGTGTAGGCGGAGGACCTACCGGGGAGCTGTTTTTT. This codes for CGVGGGPTGELFF.

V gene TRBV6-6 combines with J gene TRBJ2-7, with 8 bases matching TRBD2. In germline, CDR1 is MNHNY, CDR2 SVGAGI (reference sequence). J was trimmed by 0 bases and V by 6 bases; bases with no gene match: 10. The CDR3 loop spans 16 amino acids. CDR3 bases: TGTGCCAGCAGCCCCAGCGGGAGTGGGTTCTCCTACGAGCAGTACTTC. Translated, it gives CASSPSGSGFSYEQYF.

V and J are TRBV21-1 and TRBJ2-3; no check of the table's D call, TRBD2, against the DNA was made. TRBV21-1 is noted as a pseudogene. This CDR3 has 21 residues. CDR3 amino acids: CASSAPGDETSGGIITDTQYF. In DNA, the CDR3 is TGTGCCAGCAGCGCCCCTGGGGACGAGACTAGCGGGGGGATTATCACAGATACGCAGTATTTT.

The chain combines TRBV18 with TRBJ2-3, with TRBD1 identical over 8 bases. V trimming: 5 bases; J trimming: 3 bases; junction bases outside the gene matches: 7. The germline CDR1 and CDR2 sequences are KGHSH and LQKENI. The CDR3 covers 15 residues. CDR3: CASSSGDRMTDTQYF. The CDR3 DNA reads TGTGCCAGCTCATCAGGGGACAGGATGACAGATACGCAGTATTTT.

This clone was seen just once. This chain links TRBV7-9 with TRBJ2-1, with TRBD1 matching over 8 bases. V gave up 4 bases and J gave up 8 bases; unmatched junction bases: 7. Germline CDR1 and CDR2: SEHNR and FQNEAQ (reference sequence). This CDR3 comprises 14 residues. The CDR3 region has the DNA TGTGCCAGCAGCTCGACAGGGGTTGGGCATGAGCAGTTCTTC. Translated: CASSSTGVGHEQFF.